Shown below are 10 T cell receptor beta chains from a single sample sequenced in a study of blood T cell repertoires in COVID-19. Clones were read by immunoSEQ multiplex PCR, and TCRdb kept only the in-frame ones, dropping some. The repertoire consists of about 59,000 clones, with over 70% occurring once and the leading ten covering around 13%. The specimen sequenced was peripheral blood. The receptors shown here come from a woman in her 70s with acute or convalescent COVID-19.

V and J are TRBV9 and TRBJ1-1; the D is unclear. V was trimmed by 3 bases and J by 8 bases, leaving 20 bases between them. The V gene's germline CDR1 is SGDLS and CDR2 YYNGEE. The CDR3 has 15 residues. DNA for the CDR3: TGTGCCAGCAGCGGAGGCTCTACTTCGAGCGGGGAAGCTTTCTTT. It encodes CASSGGSTSSGEAFF.

CDR3 DNA sequence: TGTGCCACCAGTGTCCTCCGGCGTGACAGGGGCTACAATGAGCAGTTCTTC. This codes for CATSVLRRDRGYNEQFF. The V call is TRBV24-1, the J call TRBJ2-1, with 8 bases that match TRBD1. V was pared by 5 bases and J by 3 bases, with 11 bases of the junction left unmatched. Per germline, CDR1 KGHDR and CDR2 SFDVKD. The CDR3 is 17 amino acids.

The V gene is TRBV27, the J gene TRBJ1-5, with D tentatively TRBD1 (6 bases). CDR1 MNHEY and CDR2 SMNVEV come from the germline V gene (reference sequence). The V and J ends lost 2 bases and 5 bases respectively, with 13 bases between them. This CDR3 has 15 residues. The CDR3 DNA reads TGTGCCAGCAGTTTAAGATCCAGGGGCGATCAGCCCCAGCATTTT. It translates to CASSLRSRGDQPQHF.

Only a few counts were recorded for this clone. The chain carries TRBV3-1 (or the pseudogene TRBV3-2) and TRBJ1-1; D gene uncertain. The CDR3 length is 15 residues. V was trimmed by 0 bases and J by 2 bases, leaving 10 bases between them. Germline CDR1 is LGHDT and CDR2 is YNNKEL (reference sequence). The CDR3 DNA follows: TGTGCCAGCAGCCAAGAAGGAGCAAGAAACACTGAAGCTTTCTTT. This sequence encodes CASSQEGARNTEAFF.

V is TRBV2 and J is TRBJ1-2; TRBD1 matches at 11 bases. The CDR3 contains 16 residues. CDR1 and CDR2 (germline): SNHLY, FYNNEI. The V and J ends lost 2 bases and 4 bases, in that order; junction bases with no gene match: 6. Written as DNA, the CDR3 is TGTGCCAGCAGTGAAAGGGGGACAGGGGGTGGCTATGGCTACACCTTC. Its translation is CASSERGTGGGYGYTF.

Relative to its sample, this clone is medium-sized. This rearrangement joins TRBV3-1 (or the pseudogene TRBV3-2) to TRBJ1-1; 10 bases are shared with TRBD1. The CDR3 length is 16 residues. The ends lost 4 bases at V and 3 bases at J; junction bases unmatched: 8. Germline CDR1 reads LGHDT; CDR2 reads YNNKEL (reference sequence). This CDR3 reads CASSRRQGAKDTEAFF. CDR3 in DNA: TGTGCCAGCAGCCGAAGACAGGGGGCGAAGGACACTGAAGCTTTCTTT.

V is TRBV11-3 and J is TRBJ2-3; TRBD2 matches 7 bases. The CDR3 consists of 15 residues. V lost 5 bases and J lost 6; bases outside the gene matches: 11. Per germline, CDR1 SGHNT and CDR2 YENEEA. CDR3 nucleotide sequence: TGTGCCAGCAGCCGTTATAGCGGGCTCAGGGATACGCAGTATTTT. The encoded protein is CASSRYSGLRDTQYF.

This rearrangement joins TRBV4-2 to TRBJ2-5, with 10 bases matching TRBD2. This CDR3 is 16 amino acids long. Germline V CDR1 and CDR2: LGHNA, YNFKEQ. V shed 0 bases and J 6 bases; nucleotides not matched to a gene: 7. The CDR3 region is CASSQDGSGGAKTQYF. The CDR3 bases are TGTGCCAGCAGCCAAGATGGGAGCGGGGGGGCGAAGACCCAGTACTTC.

J is TRBJ1-3 and V is TRBV29-1; D is uncertain. The CDR3 runs 14 residues. CDR1 and CDR2 from the germline V gene are SQVTM and ANQGSEA. Trimming pared 7 bases from V and 0 bases from J, leaving 13 bases between. The CDR3 here is CSALSPDSGNTIYF. The CDR3 nucleotides read TGCAGCGCCCTCAGTCCTGACTCTGGAAACACCATATATTTT.

CDR3 nucleotide sequence: TGTGCCAGTAGTATAGGGCGGGTTGAAGCTTTCTTT. Translated: CASSIGRVEAFF. The chain employs TRBV19 and TRBJ1-1; no reliable D call. The CDR3 runs 12 residues. V was trimmed by 1 base and J by 7 bases, leaving 7 bases between them. The germline V gene encodes CDR1 LNHDA and CDR2 SQIVND (reference sequence).